This T cell receptor (beta chain) appears in the sequencing data of a study of regulatory T cells in long-lasting Graves disease. Study-wide points: Persistent disease was characterized by preferential usage of TRBV28, TRBJ1-2 and TRBJ2-5. Public clonotype sharing was higher in persistent than newly diagnosed patients. Thyroid tissue went unexamined; only peripheral blood was analyzed.

Germline assignment: CDR1 MGHRA and CDR2 YSYEKL. This CDR3 has 17 residues. V lost 7 bases and J lost 2, with 22 bases in between. Sample time point: newly diagnosed GD, antithyroid drugs for less than 3 months. Following extraction of RNA from PBMCs, that RNA was used to make the TCR library. This clonotype was recorded many times. The antigen remains undetermined. Combining iRepertoire HTBI primers with Arm-PCR of CDR3 regions, the authors built TCR beta libraries. Each CDR3 protein is one row after TCRdb ran MiXCR on the multiplex PCR reads. The data contain approximately 470,000 distinct CDR3 sequences, roughly 16% of them seen just once; the ten biggest clones take up 12%. The data were also submitted as part of a second study, on T cells in Graves' hyperthyroidism and ophthalmopathy. Turning to that study: Model predictions of ophthalmopathy came a median approximately 6 months before onset.

The specimen was peripheral blood mononuclear cells (PBMCs), collected at new diagnosis, from a patient treated with antithyroid drugs. The chain combines TRBV4-1 with TRBJ2-3; D may be TRBD2 (6 bases). The sequence came from a man aged 40-50 years with Graves disease. CDR3: CASNSPLGASVTDTQYF. CDR3 in DNA: TGCGCCAGCAATTCCCCACTCGGAGCTAGCGTCACAGATACGCAGTATTTT.